These 21 T cell receptor beta chains came from one sample sequenced in a study of T-cell memory formation after mild COVID-19. MiXCR, applied by TCRdb to the 5' RACE reads, yields one record per CDR3 protein. In the table there are some 300,000 distinct CDR3 sequences, 20% to 25% of which are singletons. The sequenced sample was PBMCs or a T cell subset sorted from them (not recorded which). These receptors originate from a man younger than 35 who had mild COVID-19 (a few samples of this study predate the infection). Cell type and time point are not known.

This clonotype was detected once. V and J are TRBV6-6 and TRBJ1-2, with D maybe TRBD1 (5 bases). The CDR3 covers 15 residues. Germline-derived CDR1 and CDR2 are MNHNY and SVGAGI (reference sequence). V was shortened by 0 bases and J by 7 bases, with 15 bases between the two germline ends. The CDR3 DNA follows: TGTGCCAGCAGTTACTCGAGAAAAGGGCAGGGTGGCTACACCTTC. It specifies CASSYSRKGQGGYTF.

This clonotype has more than one count but fewer than ten. The J gene is TRBJ2-5, the V gene TRBV7-2; 8 nucleotides line up with TRBD2. Germline V CDR1 and CDR2: SGHTA, FQGNSA. The CDR3 is made up of 16 amino acids. V lost 7 bases to trimming and J lost 1 base; unmatched junction nucleotides: 11. The CDR3 loop is CASTAGAGGAQETQYF. In DNA, the CDR3 is TGTGCCAGCACTGCTGGGGCCGGGGGGGCCCAAGAGACCCAGTACTTC.

This chain links TRBV10-1 with TRBJ2-3; D possibly corresponds to TRBD2 (5 bases). Trimming took 8 bases from V and 0 from J, leaving 12 bases between them. This CDR3 has 14 residues. Germline V CDR1 and CDR2: WNHNN, SYGVQD (reference sequence). In DNA form, the CDR3 reads TGCGCCAGCCCCGAGGAGGCTAGCACAGATACGCAGTATTTT. It specifies CASPEEASTDTQYF.

This clonotype has ten or more counts. CDR3 nucleotide sequence: TGTGCCAGCAGCCAAGGAATGAGGGGGCTAGGCGAGCAGTACTTC. It encodes CASSQGMRGLGEQYF. This sequence joins TRBV4-2 and TRBJ2-7; 7 bases line up with TRBD1. CDR1 is LGHNA and CDR2 is YNFKEQ in the germline V gene. This CDR3 is built from 15 residues. Trimming took 1 base from V and 6 from J; bases not matched to a gene: 9.

The CDR3 DNA is TGCGCCAGCAGGACGGGAATGACCGGGGAGCTGTTTTTT. Protein product: CASRTGMTGELFF. This chain joins TRBV10-1 and TRBJ2-2; D perhaps matches TRBD2 (5 bases). The germline gives CDR1 WNHNN, CDR2 SYGVQD (reference sequence). This CDR3 is 13 amino acids long. Trimming took off 6 bases at V and 5 bases at J, with 10 bases between the two ends.

CDR3 sequence reads: CASSFYGGSDEKLFF. In DNA form, the CDR3 reads TGTGCCAGCAGCTTCTACGGGGGAAGCGATGAAAAACTGTTTTTT. V usage is TRBV11-2 and J usage is TRBJ1-4; D is possibly TRBD1 (5 bases). Trimming cost V 3 bases and J 6 bases, with 14 bases left between them. The germline CDR1 and CDR2 sequences are SGHAT and FQNNGV. The CDR3 is 15 residues long.

In this sample, this clonotype turned up many times. The chain carries TRBV5-1 and TRBJ1-1; D possibly corresponds to TRBD1 (5 bases). CDR1 and CDR2 from the germline V gene are SGHRS and YFSETQ. The V gene lost 4 bases and the J gene lost 3 bases, with 10 bases spanning the gap. The CDR3 is 13 amino acids. CDR3 amino acids: CASSTREDTEAFF. The CDR3 nucleotides read TGCGCCAGCAGCACCAGGGAGGACACTGAAGCTTTCTTT. The full variable domain, with the rest looked up from reference TRBV5-1 and TRBJ1-1, is KAGVTQTPRYLIKTRGQQVTLSCSPISGHRSVSWYQQTPGQGLQFLFEYFSETQRNKGNFPGRFSGRQFSNSRSEMNVSTLELGDSALYLCASSTREDTEAFFGQGTRLTVV.

The J gene is TRBJ2-3, the V gene TRBV9; D is ambiguous. The germline V gene encodes CDR1 SGDLS and CDR2 YYNGEE. This CDR3 region has 14 residues. Deletions cut 3 bases from V and 2 bases from J, with 10 bases between. The CDR3 DNA reads as TGTGCCAGCAGCGGAGTCCGCAACACAGATACGCAGTATTTT. Translation gives CASSGVRNTDTQYF.

This clonotype was observed many times. The chain combines TRBV28 with TRBJ2-3; no clear D. This CDR3 spans 14 amino acids. CDR1 is MDHEN and CDR2 is SYDVKM in the germline V gene. Trimming stripped 5 bases from V and 0 bases from J, with 9 bases between. The CDR3 sequence is CASSRPASTDTQYF. CDR3 DNA: TGTGCCAGCAGTCGCCCGGCTAGCACAGATACGCAGTATTTT.

This clonotype was seen many times. The rearrangement uses TRBV7-9 and TRBJ2-3, with D possibly TRBD2 on 5 matching bases. Germline assignment: CDR1 SEHNR and CDR2 FQNEAQ (reference sequence). The CDR3 runs 14 residues. The V and J ends lost 5 bases and 4 bases respectively, with 13 bases between them. DNA for the CDR3: TGTGCCAGCAGCCTGGACTCAACCCCAGATACGCAGTATTTT. This codes for CASSLDSTPDTQYF.

The V gene is TRBV5-1, the J gene TRBJ1-2; D ambiguous. This CDR3 is built from 14 residues. Between the trimmed V and J ends, which lost 0 bases and 5 bases, there was a span of 11 bases. In germline, CDR1 is SGHRS, CDR2 YFSETQ. The CDR3 here is CASSLVGSSYGYTF. For the CDR3, the DNA is TGCGCCAGCAGCTTGGTAGGTAGCTCATATGGCTACACCTTC. Based on the CDR3 plus reference TRBV5-1 and TRBJ1-2, the full variable domain is KAGVTQTPRYLIKTRGQQVTLSCSPISGHRSVSWYQQTPGQGLQFLFEYFSETQRNKGNFPGRFSGRQFSNSRSEMNVSTLELGDSALYLCASSLVGSSYGYTFGSGTRLTVV.

This clonotype was detected a few times. This rearrangement joins TRBV7-3 to TRBJ2-5; 10 bases line up with TRBD1. Germline CDR1 is SGHTA and CDR2 is FQGTGA. V lost 5 bases and J lost 3; bases outside the gene matches: 6. CDR3 size: 15 residues. CDR3: CASSPTGGEKETQYF. CDR3 sequence (DNA): TGTGCCAGCAGCCCGACAGGGGGCGAAAAAGAGACCCAGTACTTC.

J is TRBJ2-5 and V is TRBV7-2; 10 nucleotides match TRBD2. Germline CDR1 is SGHTA and CDR2 is FQGNSA. With 5 bases clipped from V and 3 bases from J, the junction kept 6 bases outside the gene matches. The CDR3 runs to 15 residues. Here the CDR3 DNA reads TGTGCCAGCAGCCCACAGCGGGGGGGGAAAGAGACCCAGTACTTC. This sequence encodes CASSPQRGGKETQYF.

V usage is TRBV4-1 and J usage is TRBJ2-7; D might be TRBD1 (6 bases). Germline assignment: CDR1 MGHRA and CDR2 YSYEKL. The V and J ends lost 0 bases and 2 bases respectively, with 11 bases between them. This CDR3 has 15 residues. The CDR3 here is CASSQDRGGPYEQYF. The CDR3 DNA sequence: TGCGCCAGCAGCCAAGATCGTGGGGGCCCCTACGAGCAGTACTTC.

The chain is built from TRBV20-1 and TRBJ1-2; D gene ambiguous. V was trimmed by 3 bases and J by 0 bases, leaving 5 bases between them. This CDR3 has 12 residues. Per the germline V gene, CDR1 is DFQATT and CDR2 is SNEGSKA (reference sequence). The CDR3 region is CSASRANYGYTF. CDR3 nucleotide sequence: TGCAGTGCTAGCCGAGCTAACTATGGCTACACCTTC.

The chain employs TRBV7-2 and TRBJ1-1, with D possibly matching TRBD1 (5 bases). CDR1 and CDR2 from the germline V gene are SGHTA and FQGNSA. The CDR3 has 14 residues. Between the trimmed V and J ends, which lost 5 bases and 5 bases, there was a span of 15 bases. The CDR3 DNA sequence: TGTGCCAGCAGCCCCGTGGGAGGGGTAACTGAAGCTTTCTTT. It yields the protein CASSPVGGVTEAFF.

The genes are TRBV18 and TRBJ1-5; D unclear. This CDR3 has 12 residues. Trimming took off 2 bases at V and 7 bases at J, with 6 bases between the two ends. Per germline, CDR1 KGHSH and CDR2 LQKENI. The CDR3 protein is CASSPGEQPQHF. CDR3 DNA: TGTGCCAGCTCACCAGGGGAACAGCCCCAGCATTTT.

This clonotype was picked up a small number of times. The rearrangement uses TRBV11-2 and TRBJ2-2; D is uncertain. This CDR3 has 13 residues. V lost 5 bases and J 5 bases, leaving 9 bases between the germline ends. Germline V gives CDR1 SGHAT, CDR2 FQNNGV. The DNA for the CDR3 is TGTGCCAGCAGCCTACTAAGTACCGGGGAGCTGTTTTTT. It translates to CASSLLSTGELFF.

J is TRBJ2-3 and V is TRBV20-1; D possibly uses TRBD1 or TRBD2 (6 bases each). V lost 3 bases to trimming and J lost 2 bases, with 12 bases between them. The CDR3 spans 14 residues. Germline V lookup: CDR1 DFQATT, CDR2 SNEGSKA (reference sequence). The CDR3 region is CSASGGLITDTQYF. CDR3 DNA: TGCAGTGCTAGCGGGGGCCTAATCACAGATACGCAGTATTTT.

This clonotype came up a few times. V usage is TRBV6-1 and J usage is TRBJ2-3; TRBD2 is a possible D gene (7 bases). V shed 6 bases and J shed 6 bases, with 19 bases lying between them. The CDR3 has 15 residues. Looked up from germline, CDR1 is MNHNS and CDR2 is SASEGT. As DNA, the CDR3 is TGTGCCAGCAGCGGGGTTGGGGGGGCCTTGGATACGCAGTATTTT. Translated, it gives CASSGVGGALDTQYF.

This clonotype was found a few times. V gene TRBV5-1 combines with J gene TRBJ2-3; 11 bases are a match to TRBD1. CDR1 and CDR2 (germline): SGHRS, YFSETQ. J was trimmed by 2 bases and V by 4 bases; bases with no gene match: 3. The CDR3 contains 15 residues. CDR3 amino acids: CASSRDRGDTDTQYF. The CDR3 DNA reads as TGCGCCAGCAGCCGGGACAGGGGGGACACAGATACGCAGTATTTT. Variable domain in full (rest from reference TRBV5-1 and TRBJ2-3): KAGVTQTPRYLIKTRGQQVTLSCSPISGHRSVSWYQQTPGQGLQFLFEYFSETQRNKGNFPGRFSGRQFSNSRSEMNVSTLELGDSALYLCASSRDRGDTDTQYFGPGTRLTVL.